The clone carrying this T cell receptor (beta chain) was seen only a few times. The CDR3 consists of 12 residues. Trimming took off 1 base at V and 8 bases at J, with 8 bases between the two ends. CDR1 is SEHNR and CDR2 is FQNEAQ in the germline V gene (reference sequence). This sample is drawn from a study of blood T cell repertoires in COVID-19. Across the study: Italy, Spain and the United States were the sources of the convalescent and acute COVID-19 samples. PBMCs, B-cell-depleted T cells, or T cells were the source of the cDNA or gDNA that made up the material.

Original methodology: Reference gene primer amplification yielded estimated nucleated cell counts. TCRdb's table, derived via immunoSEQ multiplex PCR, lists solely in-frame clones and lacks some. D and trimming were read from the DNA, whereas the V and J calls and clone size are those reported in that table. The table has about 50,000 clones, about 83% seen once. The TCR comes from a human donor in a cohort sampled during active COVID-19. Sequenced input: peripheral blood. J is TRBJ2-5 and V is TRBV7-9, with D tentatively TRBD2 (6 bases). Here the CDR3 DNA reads TGTGCCAGCAGCTTAGGGGGGGTTACCCAGTACTTC. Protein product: CASSLGGVTQYF.